This is a list of T cell receptor beta chains from one sample in a study of shared clonotypes between healthy human individuals. Some clones are missing from TCRdb's copy, which holds only in-frame ones; the method was immunoSEQ multiplex PCR. The sample records millions of clones, approximately 94% being singletons. The source material was naive CD8+ T cells from PBMCs. These TCRs come from a man between 18 and 29 years old in good health. Some clones in this sample may be carry-over from other donors' samples. Each CDR3 is given with its conserved first and last residue. A D gene is named only where the DNA matches it firmly.

D gene	V gene	CDR3 protein
-	TRBV11-3	CASSSRTATEAFF
-	TRBV4-2	CASTPVLGTDTQYF
TRBD2	TRBV27	CASSLLADTGELFF
-	TRBV11-2	CASSSNRDQPQHF
-	TRBV27	CATVSYTGELFF
TRBD2	TRBV9	CASSGVAGGIYEQYF
-	TRBV9	CASSRGGNTEAFF
-	TRBV27	CASRSFLARYNEQFF
-	TRBV9	CASSGGFLETQYF
-	TRBV5-1	CASSLLRDSWETDTQYF
-	TRBV5-4	CASSLKGQNNEKLFF
TRBD2	TRBV7-9	CASSHELGGTYNEQFF
TRBD2	TRBV11-2	CASSLGLAVSYNEQFF
TRBD2	TRBV28	CASSIRTSPHHNEQFF
-	TRBV5-1	CASSLAGSFLYNEQFF
TRBD1	TRBV30	CAWRRDRGHEAFF
-	TRBV5-5	CASSLLGAEVIYGYTF
-	TRBV28	CASSTPEESMYYEQYF
-	TRBV19	CASSPGFGSGNTIYF
TRBD2	TRBV7-2	CASSTRLAGAYEQYF
TRBD1	TRBV29-1	CSVEDGTGNPYEQYF
TRBD1	TRBV7-8	CASSLAPGGLETQYF
-	TRBV9	CASSVDPRTPGDEQFF
-	TRBV9	CASSEGDGVSYEQYF
TRBD1	TRBV5-4	CASSLEGDWTGDTEKLFF